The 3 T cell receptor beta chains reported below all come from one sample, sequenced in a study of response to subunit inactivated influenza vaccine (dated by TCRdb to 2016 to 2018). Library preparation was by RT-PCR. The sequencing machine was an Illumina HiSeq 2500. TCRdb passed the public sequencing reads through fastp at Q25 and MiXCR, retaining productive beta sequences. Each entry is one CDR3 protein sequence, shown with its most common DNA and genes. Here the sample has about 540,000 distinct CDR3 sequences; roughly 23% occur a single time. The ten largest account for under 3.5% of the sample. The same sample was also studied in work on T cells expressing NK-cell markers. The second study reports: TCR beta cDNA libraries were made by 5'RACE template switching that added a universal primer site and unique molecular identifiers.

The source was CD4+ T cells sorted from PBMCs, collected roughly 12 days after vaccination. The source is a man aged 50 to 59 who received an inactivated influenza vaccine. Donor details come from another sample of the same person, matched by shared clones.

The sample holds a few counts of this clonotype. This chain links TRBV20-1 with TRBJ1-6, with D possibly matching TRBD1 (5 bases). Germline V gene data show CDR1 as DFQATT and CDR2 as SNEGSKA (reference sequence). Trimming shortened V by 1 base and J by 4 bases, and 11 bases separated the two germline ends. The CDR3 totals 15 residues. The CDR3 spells CSARAFGQYNSPLHF. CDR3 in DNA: TGCAGTGCTAGAGCCTTCGGACAATATAATTCACCCCTCCACTTT.

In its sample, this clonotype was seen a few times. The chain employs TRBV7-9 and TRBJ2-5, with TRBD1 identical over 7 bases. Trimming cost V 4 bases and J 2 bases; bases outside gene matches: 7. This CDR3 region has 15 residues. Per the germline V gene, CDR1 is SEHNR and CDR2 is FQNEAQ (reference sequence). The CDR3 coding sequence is TGTGCCAGCAGCTACCAAGGGACAGCTCAAGAGACCCAGTACTTC. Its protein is CASSYQGTAQETQYF.

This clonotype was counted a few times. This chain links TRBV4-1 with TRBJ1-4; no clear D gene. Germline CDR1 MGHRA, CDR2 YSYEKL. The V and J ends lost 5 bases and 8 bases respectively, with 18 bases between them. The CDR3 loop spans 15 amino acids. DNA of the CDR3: TGCGCCAGCAGCATCAACGGCAGAATCGAGGAAAAACTGTTTTTT. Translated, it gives CASSINGRIEEKLFF.